This T cell receptor beta chain stems from a study of beta chain features in type 1 diabetes. Study summary: Patient and healthy donor groups were alike in age, gender and cell yields.

Of the isolated RNA, all was reverse transcribed, and so the sequenced material was expressed TCRB transcripts. Average reads for naive, central memory and regulatory T cell samples were some 3.9 million. Here immunoSEQ multiplex PCR was the method, and the copy in TCRdb shows in-frame clones only, minus some. The sample yields about 140,000 clones, 6.9% seen once. The CDR3 extends over 18 amino acids. V dropped 2 bases and J dropped 4 bases, with 25 bases sitting between them. CDR1 and CDR2 (germline): SGHRS, YFSETQ. A sort by CD45RO/CCR7/CD25/CD127/CD95/CD27 yielded CD4+ naive, central memory, regulatory and stem cell-like memory cells.

This receptor was identified in a woman in her thirties in good health. Sequenced input: central memory CD4+ T cells from blood. The chain employs TRBV5-1 and TRBJ2-7, with D possibly matching TRBD2 (7 bases). The CDR3 loop is CASSFGSRGAGLEYEQYF. The CDR3 DNA reads as TGCGCCAGCAGCTTCGGTTCCCGGGGGGCAGGCTTGGAGTACGAGCAGTACTTC.